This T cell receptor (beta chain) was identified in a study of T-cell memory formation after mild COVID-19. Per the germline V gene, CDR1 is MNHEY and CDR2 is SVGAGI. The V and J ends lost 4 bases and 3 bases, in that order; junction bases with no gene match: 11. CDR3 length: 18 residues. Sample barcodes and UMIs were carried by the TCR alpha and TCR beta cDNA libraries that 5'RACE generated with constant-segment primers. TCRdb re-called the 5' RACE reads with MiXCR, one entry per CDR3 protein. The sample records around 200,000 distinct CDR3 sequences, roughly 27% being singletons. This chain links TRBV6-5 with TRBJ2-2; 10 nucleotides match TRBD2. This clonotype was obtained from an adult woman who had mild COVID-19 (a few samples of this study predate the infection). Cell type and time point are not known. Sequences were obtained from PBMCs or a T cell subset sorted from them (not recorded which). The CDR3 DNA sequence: TGTGCCAGCAGTTCGCAAACCCTAGCGGGGGATTACACCGGGGAGCTGTTTTTT. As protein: CASSSQTLAGDYTGELFF.